The clone carrying this TCR beta chain was counted ten times or more. Its antigen is not identified. TCRdb redid the calling of the multiplex PCR reads with MiXCR, one entry per CDR3 protein. The repertoire holds 150,000 to 200,000 distinct CDR3 sequences, with roughly a third as singletons. This sample is part of a study of breast tumors, draining lymph nodes, adjacent tissues. Study-wide points: Tumor TCR diversity was below lymph nodes but above nontumor tissue. The data were judged consistent with most tumor T cells coming from lymph node and expanding in tumor. Tumor T cell lymph node origin was a supported hypothesis, not proven.

With 5 bases clipped from V and 7 bases from J, the junction kept 9 bases outside the gene matches. Germline CDR1 and CDR2: SEHNR and FQNEAQ (reference sequence). This CDR3 contains 15 residues. The lymph nodes were axillary draining lymph nodes from breast cancer patients. The J gene is TRBJ2-3, the V gene TRBV7-9, with 10 nucleotides matching TRBD2. The sequenced sample was axillary lymph node tissue. The sequence was collected from a female donor with breast cancer. Some clones in this sample may be carry-over from other donors' samples. The CDR3 reads CASSKAGGSSHTQYF. The CDR3, as DNA: TGTGCCAGCAGCAAAGCGGGGGGGTCCTCCCATACGCAGTATTTT.